Listed below are T cell receptor beta chains from one sample, sequenced in a study of shared clonotypes between healthy human individuals. Some clones are missing from TCRdb's copy, which holds only in-frame ones; the method was immunoSEQ multiplex PCR. The sample lists around 95,000 clones, approximately 51% occurring once. Input material: PBMCs. Every receptor here comes from a woman aged 35 to 49 in good health. Some clones in this sample may be carry-over from other donors' samples. CDR3s include the opening cysteine and the closing phenylalanine or tryptophan. Each record gives: J gene, V gene, clone size, D gene, CDR3 protein, CDR3 DNA. The D gene is left open where the match is weak. Rows give clone size only sometimes, using once, few, many, or a class for an expanded clone.

j_call: TRBJ2-7
v_call: TRBV29-1
clone_size: few
d_call: -
cdr3_aa: CSVEVVTDDSEQYF
cdr3_nt: TGCAGCGTTGAAGTCGTGACAGATGACTCCGAGCAGTACTTC

j_call: TRBJ2-7
v_call: TRBV18
clone_size: few
d_call: -
cdr3_aa: CASSPYVDYEQYF
cdr3_nt: TGTGCCAGCTCACCGTACGTAGACTACGAGCAGTACTTC

j_call: TRBJ2-7
v_call: TRBV4-2
clone_size: -
d_call: -
cdr3_aa: CASSFPATYEQYF
cdr3_nt: TGTGCCAGCAGCTTCCCCGCGACTTACGAGCAGTACTTC

j_call: TRBJ2-4
v_call: TRBV5-1
clone_size: few
d_call: TRBD2
cdr3_aa: CASREAGGPNIQYF
cdr3_nt: TGCGCCAGCAGAGAGGCGGGAGGGCCCAACATTCAGTACTTC

j_call: TRBJ2-7
v_call: TRBV12-1
clone_size: once
d_call: -
cdr3_aa: CASSWRGRGYHEQYF
cdr3_nt: TGTGCCAGCAGCTGGAGAGGCAGGGGTTACCACGAGCAGTACTTC

j_call: TRBJ2-4
v_call: TRBV28
clone_size: many
d_call: TRBD1
cdr3_aa: CASSPPGQGKNIQYF
cdr3_nt: TGTGCCAGCAGCCCACCGGGACAGGGAAAAAACATTCAGTACTTC

j_call: TRBJ2-7
v_call: TRBV9
clone_size: few
d_call: -
cdr3_aa: CASSVGGPDYEQYF
cdr3_nt: TGTGCCAGCAGCGTAGGGGGCCCCGACTACGAGCAGTACTTC

j_call: TRBJ2-7
v_call: TRBV11-2
clone_size: many
d_call: -
cdr3_aa: CASSFFGQTSSYEQYF
cdr3_nt: TGTGCCAGCAGCTTTTTTGGACAGACGAGCTCCTACGAGCAGTACTTC

j_call: TRBJ1-2
v_call: TRBV28
clone_size: -
d_call: -
cdr3_aa: CASSTHSQAVYGYTF
cdr3_nt: TGTGCCAGCAGTACCCACAGTCAGGCAGTGTATGGCTACACCTTC

j_call: TRBJ1-3
v_call: TRBV7-7
clone_size: few
d_call: -
cdr3_aa: CASSLGPGNTIYF
cdr3_nt: TGTGCCAGCAGCTTAGGACCTGGAAACACCATATATTTT

j_call: TRBJ2-1
v_call: TRBV25-1
clone_size: -
d_call: -
cdr3_aa: CASSVVQEQFF
cdr3_nt: TGTGCCAGCAGTGTAGTTCAGGAGCAGTTCTTC

j_call: TRBJ1-5
v_call: TRBV19
clone_size: -
d_call: -
cdr3_aa: CASSMGDRKYQPQHF
cdr3_nt: TGTGCCAGTAGTATGGGAGACAGAAAGTATCAGCCCCAGCATTTT

j_call: TRBJ1-3
v_call: TRBV5-1
clone_size: -
d_call: -
cdr3_aa: CASSLGAAISGNTIYF
cdr3_nt: TGCGCCAGCAGCTTGGGGGCAGCCATCTCTGGAAACACCATATATTTT

j_call: TRBJ1-2
v_call: TRBV25-1
clone_size: many
d_call: TRBD1
cdr3_aa: CASRAGGRYGYTF
cdr3_nt: TGTGCCAGCAGGGCAGGGGGTCGCTATGGCTACACCTTC

j_call: TRBJ2-1
v_call: TRBV4-3
clone_size: -
d_call: -
cdr3_aa: CASSQDRGKEQFF
cdr3_nt: TGCGCCAGCAGCCAAGATCGCGGGAAGGAGCAGTTCTTC

j_call: TRBJ2-4
v_call: TRBV6-1
clone_size: -
d_call: TRBD1
cdr3_aa: CASSTTGALNIQYF
cdr3_nt: TGCGCCAGCAGTACGACAGGGGCGCTAAACATTCAGTACTTC

j_call: TRBJ2-5
v_call: TRBV5-1
clone_size: -
d_call: TRBD2
cdr3_aa: CASSLAGSGRGGETQYF
cdr3_nt: TGCGCCAGCAGCTTGGCGGGAAGCGGGAGAGGGGGAGAGACCCAGTACTTC

j_call: TRBJ2-6
v_call: TRBV18
clone_size: -
d_call: -
cdr3_aa: CASSSGPQGTGANVLTF
cdr3_nt: TGTGCCAGCTCCTCCGGTCCACAGGGAACTGGGGCCAACGTCCTGACTTTC

j_call: TRBJ2-1
v_call: TRBV7-9
clone_size: -
d_call: -
cdr3_aa: CASSSNPMGGQFF
cdr3_nt: TGTGCCAGCAGCTCCAACCCAATGGGCGGGCAGTTCTTC

j_call: TRBJ2-3
v_call: TRBV28
clone_size: few
d_call: TRBD1
cdr3_aa: CASTGTGTITDTQYF
cdr3_nt: TGTGCCAGCACTGGGACAGGGACGATCACAGATACGCAGTATTTT

j_call: TRBJ2-3
v_call: TRBV5-4
clone_size: few
d_call: TRBD2
cdr3_aa: CASSGLAGVADTQYF
cdr3_nt: TGTGCCAGCAGCGGGCTAGCGGGAGTTGCAGATACGCAGTATTTT

j_call: TRBJ2-1
v_call: TRBV29-1
clone_size: few
d_call: TRBD2
cdr3_aa: CSVEEPTSGSSAYNEQFF
cdr3_nt: TGCAGCGTTGAAGAGCCGACTAGCGGGAGCTCGGCGTACAATGAGCAGTTCTTC

j_call: TRBJ2-7
v_call: TRBV19
clone_size: few
d_call: -
cdr3_aa: CATSRGYEQYF
cdr3_nt: TGTGCCACCTCTCGGGGGTACGAGCAGTACTTC

j_call: TRBJ2-7
v_call: TRBV5-1
clone_size: few
d_call: -
cdr3_aa: CASSLASGQDAKSYEQYF
cdr3_nt: TGCGCCAGCAGCTTGGCGTCAGGGCAGGATGCCAAGTCCTACGAGCAGTACTTC

j_call: TRBJ2-1
v_call: TRBV2
clone_size: -
d_call: -
cdr3_aa: CASSKSRGSEQFF
cdr3_nt: TGTGCCAGCAGTAAAAGCCGGGGCAGTGAGCAGTTCTTC

j_call: TRBJ1-2
v_call: TRBV28
clone_size: few
d_call: -
cdr3_aa: CASSGVTRGYTF
cdr3_nt: TGTGCCAGCAGTGGAGTAACTCGAGGCTACACCTTC

j_call: TRBJ1-5
v_call: TRBV30
clone_size: -
d_call: TRBD1
cdr3_aa: CAWAGQGNQPQHF
cdr3_nt: TGTGCCTGGGCAGGACAGGGGAACCAGCCCCAGCATTTT

j_call: TRBJ2-3
v_call: TRBV7-8
clone_size: -
d_call: TRBD2
cdr3_aa: CASSLDSGSGYTQYF
cdr3_nt: TGTGCCAGCAGCTTAGACAGCGGGAGTGGATATACGCAGTATTTT

j_call: TRBJ1-1
v_call: TRBV2
clone_size: many
d_call: -
cdr3_aa: CASSKRAGTSNTEAFF
cdr3_nt: TGTGCCAGCAGCAAGAGGGCAGGGACGTCGAACACTGAAGCTTTCTTT

j_call: TRBJ1-2
v_call: TRBV5-6
clone_size: many
d_call: -
cdr3_aa: CATRRQSLANYGYTF
cdr3_nt: TGTGCCACCCGAAGACAGTCGCTGGCTAACTATGGCTACACCTTC

j_call: TRBJ2-7
v_call: TRBV6-5
clone_size: -
d_call: TRBD1
cdr3_aa: CASSSHRGTYEQYF
cdr3_nt: TGTGCCAGCAGTTCCCACAGGGGAACCTACGAGCAGTACTTC

j_call: TRBJ2-3
v_call: TRBV29-1
clone_size: few
d_call: -
cdr3_aa: CSVDRRGTDTQYF
cdr3_nt: TGCAGCGTTGACCGGCGGGGCACAGATACGCAGTATTTT